Below, one TCR beta chain is given with its context. The CDR3 has 16 amino acids. Trimming stripped 4 bases from V and 7 bases from J, with 21 bases between. Per germline, CDR1 SGHRS and CDR2 YFSETQ. Here immunoSEQ multiplex PCR was the method, and the copy in TCRdb shows in-frame clones only, minus some. The sample gives about 53,000 clones, 86% of which show up once; under 3.5% is in the top ten. The data originate from a study of blood T cell repertoires in COVID-19. On the study more broadly: The origin of the acute and convalescent COVID-19 samples was the United States, Italy and Spain. The analysed material was cDNA or gDNA that came from T cells, B-cell-depleted T cells, or PBMCs.

This chain links TRBV5-1 with TRBJ2-1; D is possibly TRBD1 (6 bases). Sequenced input: peripheral blood. The TCR comes from an older man with acute or convalescent COVID-19. The CDR3 reads CASSTYREIRGNEQFF. In DNA form, the CDR3 reads TGCGCCAGCAGCACTTACAGGGAAATAAGGGGAAATGAGCAGTTCTTC.